The 29 T cell receptor beta chains presented below share a single source sample, sequenced in a study of T cell repertoires in cytomegalovirus infection. For these TCRs, the target antigens are not known. TCRdb called the reads again in MiXCR, with one record for every CDR3 protein. The sample shows fewer than 30,000 distinct CDR3 sequences, 20% to 25% of them seen only once. This sample comprised CD8+ T cells from cultured PBMCs, obtained from culture after CMV antigen stimulation. Receptors originate from a human donor in good health (CMV status not recorded). Some clones in this sample may be carry-over from other donors' samples.

This clonotype has at least ten counts. This chain joins TRBV29-1 and TRBJ1-1, with D possibly matching TRBD1 (5 bases). The CDR3 has 11 amino acids. Trimming stripped 6 bases from V and 4 bases from J, with 9 bases between. Germline CDR1 reads SQVTM; CDR2 reads ANQGSEA. The CDR3 sequence is CSVGRSTEAFF. Written as DNA, the CDR3 is TGCAGCGTGGGACGGTCCACTGAAGCTTTCTTT.

This clonotype turned up a few times. V is TRBV6-1 and J is TRBJ2-1; D gene ambiguous. V dropped 5 bases and J dropped 5 bases, with 16 bases sitting between them. CDR1 MNHNS and CDR2 SASEGT come from the germline V gene. This CDR3 contains 15 residues. CDR3 in amino acids: CASSLTDPLNNEQFF. DNA for the CDR3: TGTGCCAGCAGTCTAACGGACCCCTTAAACAATGAGCAGTTCTTC.

This clonotype was detected a few times. The chain combines TRBV27 with TRBJ2-7; possible D gene TRBD1, 7 bases. The CDR3 is 14 residues long. V gave up 6 bases and J gave up 2 bases, with 14 bases separating them. The germline CDR1 and CDR2 sequences are MNHEY and SMNVEV (reference sequence). This CDR3 is CASSPRGTAYEQYF. In DNA form, the CDR3 reads TGTGCCAGCAGCCCCCGCGGGACAGCCTACGAGCAGTACTTC.

Many counts were recorded for this clonotype. The CDR3 region has the DNA TGTGCCAGCAGCTTGTGGGTGTCAAATGAAAAACTGTTTTTT. This translates into CASSLWVSNEKLFF. The chain recombines TRBV7-2 with TRBJ1-4; D not certain. The V and J ends lost 3 bases and 5 bases respectively, with 10 bases between them. The CDR3 is 14 amino acids. Per germline, CDR1 SGHTA and CDR2 FQGNSA.

This rearrangement joins TRBV3-1 to TRBJ2-1; 11 nucleotides line up with TRBD2. The CDR3 extends over 18 amino acids. The V gene end was trimmed by 0 bases and the J gene end by 2 bases; junction bases not matched to a gene: 6. Germline CDR1 LGHDT, CDR2 YNNKEL (reference sequence). CDR3 loop: CASSQELAGVPPYNEQFF. CDR3 DNA sequence: TGTGCCAGCAGCCAAGAACTAGCGGGGGTGCCACCCTACAATGAGCAGTTCTTC.

This clonotype was detected a few times. The chain employs TRBV6-2 or TRBV6-3 and TRBJ2-7; TRBD2 aligns across 12 bases. The CDR3 totals 16 residues. With V trimmed by 6 bases and J by 4 bases, 10 bases remained unmatched. CDR1 and CDR2 (germline): MNHEY, SVGEGT. The CDR3 sequence is CASSPATSGGVYEQYF. Written as DNA, the CDR3 is TGTGCCAGCAGCCCTGCGACTAGCGGGGGTGTTTACGAGCAGTACTTC.

This clonotype was observed a few times. The chain couples TRBV7-9 to TRBJ1-4; D perhaps matches TRBD1 (5 bases). The CDR3 is 12 amino acids. Per the germline V gene, CDR1 is SEHNR and CDR2 is FQNEAQ (reference sequence). V lost 10 bases and J 4 bases, leaving 10 bases between the germline ends. The CDR3: CAIQDSNEKLFF. The CDR3 region has the DNA TGTGCCATCCAAGACAGTAATGAAAAACTGTTTTTT. Using reference TRBV7-9 and TRBJ1-4 for the parts outside the CDR3, the full variable domain is DTGVSQNPRHKITKRGQNVTFRCDPISEHNRLYWYRQTLGQGPEFLTYFQNEAQLEKSRLLSDRFSAERPKGSFSTLEIQRTEQGDSAMYLCAIQDSNEKLFFGSGTQLSVL.

This clonotype was seen ten or more times. The chain combines TRBV6-1 with TRBJ1-1, with 9 bases identical to TRBD1. The CDR3 sequence is 15 residues long. Germline V gene data show CDR1 as MNHNS and CDR2 as SASEGT. The V and J ends lost 5 bases and 6 bases, in that order; junction bases with no gene match: 10. CDR3 amino acids: CASSLWTGEGAEAFF. In DNA, the CDR3 is TGTGCCAGCAGTCTCTGGACAGGGGAGGGGGCTGAAGCTTTCTTT.

The chain joins TRBV6-2 or TRBV6-3 to TRBJ2-1; 10 bases match TRBD1. The V gene's germline CDR1 is MNHEY and CDR2 SVGEGT. The CDR3 is 15 residues long. After removal of 3 bases from V and 7 bases from J, the junction contained 6 bases not matched to a gene. The CDR3 protein is CASSYSDRGVNEQFF. The CDR3 nucleotides read TGTGCCAGCAGTTATTCGGACAGGGGGGTAAATGAGCAGTTCTTC.

This clonotype was observed a few times. This chain connects TRBV5-6 to TRBJ1-1; no clear D. Looked up from germline, CDR1 is SGHDT and CDR2 is YYEEEE. The CDR3 consists of 13 residues. V dropped 2 bases and J dropped 5 bases, with 10 bases sitting between them. CDR3 residues: CASSLDIGTEAFF. The CDR3, as DNA: TGTGCCAGCAGCTTAGACATCGGAACTGAAGCTTTCTTT.

The V and J genes are TRBV28 and TRBJ1-1; TRBD1 aligns across 9 bases. The CDR3 is made up of 18 amino acids. The V and J ends lost 5 bases and 3 bases, in that order; junction bases with no gene match: 16. Germline CDR1 MDHEN, CDR2 SYDVKM. The CDR3 loop reads CASSQILQGARADTEAFF. The CDR3, as DNA: TGTGCCAGCAGTCAAATCCTACAGGGGGCACGTGCGGACACTGAAGCTTTCTTT. The variable domain in full, completed from reference TRBV28 and TRBJ1-1, reads DVKVTQSSRYLVKRTGEKVFLECVQDMDHENMFWYRQDPGLGLRLIYFSYDVKMKEKGDIPEGYSVSREKKERFSLILESASTNQTSMYLCASSQILQGARADTEAFFGQGTRLTVV.

The CDR3 DNA follows: TGTGCCAGCAGCGGGACAGAATTGAACACTGAAGCTTTCTTT. Protein sequence: CASSGTELNTEAFF. V gene TRBV4-2 combines with J gene TRBJ1-1, with 7 bases that match TRBD1. The CDR3 sequence is 14 residues long. Trimming at V came to 5 bases and at J to 0 bases, leaving 3 bases not matched to a gene. Looked up from germline, CDR1 is LGHNA and CDR2 is YNFKEQ.

This clonotype was seen only a few times. The chain has TRBV5-5 and TRBJ2-5; D is ambiguous. Trimming removed 0 bases from V and 5 bases from J, with 11 bases in between. The CDR3 is 14 amino acids. Germline CDR1 and CDR2: SGHKS and YYEKEE (reference sequence). CDR3 DNA sequence: TGTGCCAGCAGCTTGGTTCAGGCCCAGGAGACCCAGTACTTC. It encodes CASSLVQAQETQYF.

V gene TRBV27 combines with J gene TRBJ1-1; 8 nucleotides align to TRBD1. The CDR3 runs 16 residues. V lost 8 bases to trimming and J lost 1 base; unmatched junction nucleotides: 12. Germline CDR1 is MNHEY and CDR2 is SMNVEV (reference sequence). The CDR3 DNA follows: TGTGCCAGCGCCGGACAGGGAAGACTGAGGAACACTGAAGCTTTCTTT. Translating gives CASAGQGRLRNTEAFF.

This clonotype came up a few times. The rearrangement links TRBV19 to TRBJ1-6; D is uncertain. Trimming removed 3 bases from V and 9 bases from J, with 15 bases in between. The CDR3 extends over 15 amino acids. Germline CDR1 and CDR2: LNHDA and SQIVND (reference sequence). The CDR3 coding sequence is TGTGCCAGTAGTATTTTTGAGGTCTTACGTTCACCCCTCCACTTT. Its translation: CASSIFEVLRSPLHF.

This clonotype was picked up a small number of times. The rearrangement joins TRBV7-6 to TRBJ2-2; the D gene is possibly TRBD1 (5 bases). Trimming removed 5 bases at V and 6 bases at J, with 7 bases between. The CDR3 totals 12 residues. Germline V gene sequence: CDR1 SGHVS, CDR2 FNYEAQ. CDR3 nucleotide sequence: TGTGCCAGCAGCCAGGGTTCCGGGGAGCTGTTTTTT. Its protein is CASSQGSGELFF.

This clonotype was counted only a few times. The chain employs TRBV2 and TRBJ2-6, with a possible D match to TRBD2 (5 bases). The germline gives CDR1 SNHLY, CDR2 FYNNEI. V shed 4 bases and J shed 0 bases, with 10 bases lying between them. This CDR3 spans 16 amino acids. This CDR3 reads CASSVGAGSGANVLTF. The CDR3 region has the DNA TGTGCCAGCAGTGTTGGTGCGGGCTCTGGGGCCAACGTCCTGACTTTC.

The V gene is TRBV5-3, the J gene TRBJ2-3; 8 bases fit TRBD2. TRBV5-3 is an ORF for which the function is uncertain. The CDR3 has 14 amino acids. V trimming: 8 bases; J trimming: 5 bases; junction bases outside the gene matches: 10. DNA for the CDR3: TGTGCCAGCAGCGAGGGACTAGTCAAAGATACGCAGTATTTT. Residues: CASSEGLVKDTQYF.

Concerning this clonotype itself: This may be a read error: a much more frequent sequence differs by one nucleotide. This chain joins TRBV4-3 and TRBJ1-2; possible D gene TRBD1, 5 bases. This CDR3 has 15 residues. Germline CDR1 LGHNA, CDR2 YSLEER. DNA for the CDR3: TGCACCAGCAGCCAAGCGCCGACAGCGCACTATGGCTACACCTTC. Translation gives CTSSQAPTAHYGYTF.

The table lists this clonotype with many counts. The chain uses TRBV7-2 and TRBJ2-3; TRBD2 matches at 11 bases. This CDR3 comprises 16 residues. From germline, CDR1 is SGHTA and CDR2 FQGNSA. The trim removed 5 bases at V and 4 bases at J, leaving 8 bases unmatched. The DNA of the CDR3 is TGTGCCAGCAGCACCAGACTAGCGGGGTTGGCAGATACGCAGTATTTT. This translates into CASSTRLAGLADTQYF.

The chain joins TRBV6-1 to TRBJ2-7; the D is unclear. Looked up from germline, CDR1 is MNHNS and CDR2 is SASEGT. The CDR3 contains 12 residues. V was trimmed by 3 bases and J by 1 base, leaving 4 bases between them. The CDR3 loop reads CASSDLSYEQYF. In DNA form, the CDR3 reads TGTGCCAGCAGTGACCTTTCCTACGAGCAGTACTTC.

Remarks on this clonotype: Germline is not matched at one junction end, which may reflect a read error. V and J are TRBV7-9 and TRBJ2-3; TRBD2 agrees at 9 bases. Germline V CDR1 and CDR2: SEHNR, FQNEAQ (reference sequence). The CDR3 spans 15 residues. CDR3 sequence: CASSVAGDYTDTQYF. The DNA of the CDR3 is TGTGCCAGCAGCGTAGCGGGGGACTACACAGATACGCAGTATTTT.

There are many counts of this clonotype. The chain links TRBV7-2 to TRBJ2-7, with D unresolved. Germline V gene lookup returns CDR1 SGHTA and CDR2 FQGNSA. The CDR3 loop spans 11 amino acids. V was shortened by 4 bases and J by 4 bases, with 5 bases between the two germline ends. CDR3 bases: TGTGCCAGCAGCTCTGAATACGAGCAGTACTTC. Translating gives CASSSEYEQYF. The full variable domain, its missing parts supplied by reference TRBV7-2 and TRBJ2-7, is GAGVSQSPSNKVTEKGKDVELRCDPISGHTALYWYRQSLGQGLEFLIYFQGNSAPDKSGLPSDRFSAERTGGSVSTLTIQRTQQEDSAVYLCASSSEYEQYFGPGTRLTVT.

This chain connects TRBV10-3 to TRBJ1-6; TRBD1 matches 8 bases. The CDR3 has 15 residues. V shed 5 bases, J shed 8 bases, and the junction held 8 bases outside the gene matches. Germline V gives CDR1 ENHRY, CDR2 SYGVKD. CDR3: CAISSLTGAHSPLHF. The DNA of the CDR3 is TGTGCCATCAGTTCCTTGACAGGGGCCCATTCACCCCTCCACTTT.

The J gene is TRBJ2-5, the V gene TRBV6-5; 7 nucleotides line up with TRBD2. With 2 bases clipped from V and 0 bases from J, the junction kept 3 bases outside the gene matches. Germline CDR1 MNHEY, CDR2 SVGAGI. The CDR3 runs to 15 residues. This chain's CDR3 is CASSYRLADQETQYF. The CDR3 nucleotides are TGTGCCAGCAGTTACCGTCTAGCGGACCAAGAGACCCAGTACTTC.

The table lists this clonotype with a few counts. The CDR3 bases are TGTGCCAGCAGCGGGACAGGATTCACAGATACGCAGTATTTT. Translated: CASSGTGFTDTQYF. This chain connects TRBV6-5 to TRBJ2-3, with 8 bases matching TRBD1. V dropped 6 bases and J dropped 2; count of bases not matched to a gene: 4. The V gene's germline CDR1 is MNHEY and CDR2 SVGAGI. The CDR3 has 14 amino acids.

This clonotype appeared a few times. V usage is TRBV5-1 and J usage is TRBJ1-1; 7 nucleotides align to TRBD1. The CDR3 is made up of 16 amino acids. The germline V gene has CDR1 SGHRS and CDR2 YFSETQ. Trimming at V came to 4 bases and at J to 3 bases, leaving 12 bases not matched to a gene. CDR3 sequence (DNA): TGCGCCAGCAGCCCCACCGGGACAGAATATTACACTGAAGCTTTCTTT. It encodes CASSPTGTEYYTEAFF.

The chain has TRBV7-1 and TRBJ2-5, with a tentative D call TRBD2 (7 bases). TRBV7-1 is an ORF for which the function is uncertain. The CDR3 is 12 amino acids. Trimming cost V 11 bases and J 9 bases, with 19 bases left between them. This CDR3 reads CAQTGGQDPQYF. The DNA of the CDR3 is TGTGCCCAGACGGGGGGCCAGGACCCCCAGTACTTC.

The chain recombines TRBV12-3 or TRBV12-4 with TRBJ1-3; D is uncertain. This CDR3 has 11 residues. Trimming pared 3 bases from V and 11 bases from J, leaving 8 bases between. CDR3 nucleotides: TGTGCCAGCAGTTTCGGAGCTTCCATATATTTT. It specifies CASSFGASIYF.